What follows describes a single T cell receptor (beta chain). This clonotype was seen ten or more times. No cognate antigen has been identified for it. Base-call qualities are not available, and no considerably larger clone is one nucleotide away. The sample originates from a study of T-cell memory formation after mild COVID-19 (dated by TCRdb to about 2021). Regarding the study in general: TCR sequence clusters from the two donors were largely donor specific. The cohort was made up of two young adult volunteers, one female and one male, who were previously healthy. T-cell clones expanding and contracting after mild COVID-19 in two donors were tracked by longitudinal TCRalpha and TCRbeta repertoire sequencing.

What the research found in general, with its limitations: The detection of some responding clones in pre-infection memory suggests that pre-existing cross-reactive memory T cells joined the SARS-CoV-2 response. Only a couple of mild cases were covered by the study, and larger cohorts that include severe cases with pre-infection samples were considered necessary. Contracting CD4+ clones were located mainly in the CM and EM memory subsets, whereas CD8+ clones were found to be enriched in EMRA. From day 15 to 85, contracting clones showed balanced CD4/CD8 phenotypes, whereas a second wave of clones that expanded from day 15 to 37 leaned towards CD4+. The second-wave clones that peaked on day 37 were not confirmed to be SARS-CoV-2 specific.

Sequencing instrument: Illumina NovaSeq 6000. TCRalpha and TCRbeta cDNA libraries were constructed by 5'RACE with constant-segment primers, with sample barcodes and unique molecular identifiers being introduced. Trizol reagent was used to extract RNA from every sample. Libraries were amplified in two PCR steps, with a second sample barcode and Illumina TruSeq adapters added in the second step. Sequencing of the libraries was done on an Illumina NovaSeq, producing 2 x 150 bp paired-end reads. The paper's data handling went like this. Reads were demultiplexed and collapsed into UMI-guided consensus sequences with migec v1.2.7. Using mixcr v2.1.11, UMI consensuses were aligned to TRA and TRB V and J templates and then assembled into clonotypes. A clonotype was counted as expanded or contracted only if both edgeR and NoisET called the change significant, with noise models trained on biological replicates. edgeR calls used a false discovery rate-adjusted p below 0.01 and a log2 fold-change threshold of 1. As an exploratory analysis of dynamics, max-normalized trajectories of the 1000 most abundant clonotypes were examined with PCA combined with hierarchical clustering. Each responding clone was given a CD4 or CD8 phenotype based on the CD4+ and CD8+ repertoires, which had been sequenced separately. TCRdb reprocessing: public reads trimmed at Q25 with fastp, clones called with MiXCR, in-frame beta chains kept. Every distinct CDR3 protein forms one entry, paired with its most common genes and DNA. In this record, the V and J calls reflect TCRdb's handling and not the investigators' own analysis. Recorded for this sample are almost 250,000 distinct CDR3 sequences; 15% of them occurred a single time. 2% to 2.5% of the sample lies in the top ten.

Ficoll-Paque density gradient centrifugation was used to isolate PBMCs. V sheds 6 bases and J sheds 6 bases, leaving 12 bases between their ends. CDR1 and CDR2 are drawn from the germline V gene (reference sequence): DFQATT, SNEGSKA. The cysteine opens and the phenylalanine closes a CDR3 of 12 amino acids. Of the read, only the CDR3 DNA is kept; its 36 bases are in frame from base 1. Sequenced sample: PBMCs or a T cell subset sorted from them (not recorded which). This chain joins TRBV20-1 to TRBJ2-1; TRBD2 is perhaps the D gene, given 5 matching bases. The source is an adult woman who had mild COVID-19 (a few samples of this study predate the infection). The sample titles of this study are shuffled in the database, so cell type and time point are left out; the donor was told from shared clones. The CDR3 protein sequence reads: CSARTSRNEQFF. The bases are TGCAGTGCAAGAACTAGTCGCAATGAGCAGTTCTTC.